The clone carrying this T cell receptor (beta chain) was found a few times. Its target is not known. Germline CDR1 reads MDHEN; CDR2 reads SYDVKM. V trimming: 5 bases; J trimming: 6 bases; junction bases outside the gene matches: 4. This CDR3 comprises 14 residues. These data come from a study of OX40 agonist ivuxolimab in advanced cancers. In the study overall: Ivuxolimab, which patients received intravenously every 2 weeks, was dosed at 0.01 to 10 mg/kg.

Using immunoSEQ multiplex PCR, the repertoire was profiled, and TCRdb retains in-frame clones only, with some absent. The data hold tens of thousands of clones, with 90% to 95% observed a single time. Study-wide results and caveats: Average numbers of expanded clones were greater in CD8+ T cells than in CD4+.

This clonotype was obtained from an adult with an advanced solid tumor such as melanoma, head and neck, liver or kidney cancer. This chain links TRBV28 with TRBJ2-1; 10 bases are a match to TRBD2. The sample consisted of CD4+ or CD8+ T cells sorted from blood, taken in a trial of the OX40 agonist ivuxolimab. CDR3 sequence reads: CASSPAGGPNEQFF. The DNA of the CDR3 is TGTGCCAGCAGTCCAGCGGGAGGGCCCAATGAGCAGTTCTTC.